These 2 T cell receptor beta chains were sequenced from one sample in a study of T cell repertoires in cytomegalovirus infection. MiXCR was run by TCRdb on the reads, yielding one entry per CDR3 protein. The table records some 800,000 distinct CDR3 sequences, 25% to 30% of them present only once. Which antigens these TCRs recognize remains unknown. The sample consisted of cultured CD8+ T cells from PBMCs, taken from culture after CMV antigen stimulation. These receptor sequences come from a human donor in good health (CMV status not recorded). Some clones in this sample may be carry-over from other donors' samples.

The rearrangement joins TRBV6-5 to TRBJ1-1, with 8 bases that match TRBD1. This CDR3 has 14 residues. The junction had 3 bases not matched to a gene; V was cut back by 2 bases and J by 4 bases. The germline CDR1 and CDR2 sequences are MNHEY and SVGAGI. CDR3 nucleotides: TGTGCCAGCAGTTACACAGGGGGATCCACTGAAGCTTTCTTT. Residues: CASSYTGGSTEAFF.

The CDR3 sequence: CASSYLPGGETQYF. CDR3 DNA sequence: TGTGCCAGCAGTTACTTACCAGGGGGGGAGACCCAGTACTTC. V and J are TRBV6-6 and TRBJ2-5, with D tentatively TRBD1 (7 bases). V was trimmed by 1 base and J by 5 bases, leaving 11 bases between them. The CDR3 length is 14 residues. CDR1 MNHNY and CDR2 SVGAGI come from the germline V gene (reference sequence).